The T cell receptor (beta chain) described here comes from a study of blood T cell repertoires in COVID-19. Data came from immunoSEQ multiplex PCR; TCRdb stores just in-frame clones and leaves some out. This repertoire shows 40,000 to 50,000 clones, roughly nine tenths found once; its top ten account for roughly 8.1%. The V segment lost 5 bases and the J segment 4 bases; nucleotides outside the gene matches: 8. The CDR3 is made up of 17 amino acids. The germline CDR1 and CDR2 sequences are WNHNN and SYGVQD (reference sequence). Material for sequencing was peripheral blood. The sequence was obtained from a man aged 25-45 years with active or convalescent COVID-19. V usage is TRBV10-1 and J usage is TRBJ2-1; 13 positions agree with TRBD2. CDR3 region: CASSPTSGGTKYNEQFF. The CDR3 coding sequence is TGCGCCAGCAGTCCGACTAGCGGGGGGACGAAATACAATGAGCAGTTCTTC.